This TCR beta chain was observed in a study of T cells in Graves' hyperthyroidism and ophthalmopathy. Findings and limits, study-wide: In the blood, most expanded thyroid clonotypes above 0.001 appeared as well. Prediction of ophthalmopathy progression came a median around 6 months pre-onset.

TCR beta CDR3 regions were amplified from RNA transcripts. When the TCR CDR3 underwent first-round RT-PCR, the HTBI primer set was used. Using its own MiXCR run on the multiplex PCR reads, TCRdb lists one record per CDR3 protein. Seen here are around 690,000 distinct CDR3 sequences, more than 20% observed once, and the top ten hold 34%. Concerning this clonotype itself: The antigen remains unidentified.

Fresh peripheral blood, 10 ml, yielded the PBMCs. V lost 10 bases and J 4 bases, leaving 20 bases between the germline ends. This CDR3 is built from 15 residues. This TCR derives from a man aged 25-40 years with Graves' ophthalmopathy. The chain couples TRBV12-3 or TRBV12-4 to TRBJ1-3, with D possibly matching TRBD1 (5 bases). The material sequenced was blood. CDR3 residues: CANGRSLGVGNTIYF. The CDR3 bases are TGTGCCAACGGGAGATCGCTAGGGGTAGGAAACACCATATATTTT.